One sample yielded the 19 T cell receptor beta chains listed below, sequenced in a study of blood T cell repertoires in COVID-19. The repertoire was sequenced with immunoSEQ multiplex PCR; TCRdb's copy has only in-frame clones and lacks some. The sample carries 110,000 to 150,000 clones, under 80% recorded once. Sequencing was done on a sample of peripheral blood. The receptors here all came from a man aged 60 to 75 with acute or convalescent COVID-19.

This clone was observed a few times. CDR3 sequence: CASSGTSGSYEQYF. The CDR3 coding sequence is TGTGCCAGCTCGGGGACTAGCGGGAGTTACGAGCAGTACTTC. The chain joins TRBV18 to TRBJ2-7; TRBD2 aligns across 14 bases. The CDR3 is 14 residues long. Germline CDR1 KGHSH, CDR2 LQKENI. The junction had 2 bases not matched to a gene; V was cut back by 6 bases and J by 4 bases.

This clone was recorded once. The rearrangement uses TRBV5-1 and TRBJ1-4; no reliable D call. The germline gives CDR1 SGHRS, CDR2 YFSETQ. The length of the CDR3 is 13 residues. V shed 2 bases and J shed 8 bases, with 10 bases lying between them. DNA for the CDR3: TGCGCCAGCAGCTTAGGTCAGAGGGAAAAACTGTTTTTT. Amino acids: CASSLGQREKLFF.

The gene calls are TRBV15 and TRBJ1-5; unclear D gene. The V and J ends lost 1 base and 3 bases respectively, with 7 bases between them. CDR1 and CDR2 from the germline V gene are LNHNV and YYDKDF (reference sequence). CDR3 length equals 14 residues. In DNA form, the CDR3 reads TGTGCCACCAGCAGAGTTCAGAACAATCAGCCCCAGCATTTT. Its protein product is CATSRVQNNQPQHF.

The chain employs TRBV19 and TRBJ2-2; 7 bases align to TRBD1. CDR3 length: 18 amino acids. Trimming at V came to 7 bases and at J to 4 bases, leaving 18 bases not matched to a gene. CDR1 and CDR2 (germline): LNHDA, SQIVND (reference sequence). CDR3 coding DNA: TGTGCCAGTACCCCGACCCGACAGGGCCTGCTGGGCACCGGGGAGCTGTTTTTT. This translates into CASTPTRQGLLGTGELFF.

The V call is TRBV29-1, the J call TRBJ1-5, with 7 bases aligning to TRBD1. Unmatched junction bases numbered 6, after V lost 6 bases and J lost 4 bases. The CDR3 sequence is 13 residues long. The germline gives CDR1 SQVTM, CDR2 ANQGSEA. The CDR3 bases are TGCAGCGTGTGGACAGGTGAGAATCAGCCCCAGCATTTT. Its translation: CSVWTGENQPQHF.

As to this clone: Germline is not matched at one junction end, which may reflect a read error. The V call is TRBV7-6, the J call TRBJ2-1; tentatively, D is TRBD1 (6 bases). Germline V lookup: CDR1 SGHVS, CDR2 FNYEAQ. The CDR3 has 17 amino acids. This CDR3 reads CASSLTGSGLGATSRVF. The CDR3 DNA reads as TGTGCCAGCAGCCTTACAGGGTCTGGGTTAGGGGCCACCAGCAGGGTCTTC.

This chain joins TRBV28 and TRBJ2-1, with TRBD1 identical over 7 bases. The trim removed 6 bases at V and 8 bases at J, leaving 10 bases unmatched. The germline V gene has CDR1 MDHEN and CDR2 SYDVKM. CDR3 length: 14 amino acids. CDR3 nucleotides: TGTGCCAGCAGATCGACAGGGCCCTGGGATGAGCAGTTCTTC. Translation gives CASRSTGPWDEQFF.

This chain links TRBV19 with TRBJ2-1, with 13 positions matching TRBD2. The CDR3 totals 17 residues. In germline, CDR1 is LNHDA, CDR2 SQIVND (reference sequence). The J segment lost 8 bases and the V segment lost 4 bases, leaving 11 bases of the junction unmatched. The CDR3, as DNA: TGTGCCAGTAGTAAAATTTTAGGGACTAGCGGGAACCATGAGCAGTTCTTC. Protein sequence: CASSKILGTSGNHEQFF.

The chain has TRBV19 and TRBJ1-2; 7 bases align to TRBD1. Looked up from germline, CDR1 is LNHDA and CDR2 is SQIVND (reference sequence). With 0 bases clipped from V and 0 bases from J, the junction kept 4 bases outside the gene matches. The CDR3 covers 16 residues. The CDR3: CASSIEVDRSNYGYTF. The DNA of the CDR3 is TGTGCCAGTAGTATAGAAGTGGACAGGTCTAACTATGGCTACACCTTC.

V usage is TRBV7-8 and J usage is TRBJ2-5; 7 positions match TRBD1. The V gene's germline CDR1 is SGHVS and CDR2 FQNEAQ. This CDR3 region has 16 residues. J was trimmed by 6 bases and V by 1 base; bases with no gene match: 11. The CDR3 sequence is CASSLDGTEGLKTQYF. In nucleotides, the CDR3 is TGTGCCAGCAGCTTAGATGGGACAGAGGGCTTGAAGACCCAGTACTTC.

This CDR3 is CASNRGPTGELFF. The CDR3 DNA follows: TGTGCCAGCAACAGGGGACCCACCGGGGAGCTGTTTTTT. V usage is TRBV7-8 and J usage is TRBJ2-2, with TRBD1 matching over 7 bases. Losses at the gene ends were 7 bases for V and 4 bases for J; bases not matched to a gene: 3. Germline CDR1 SGHVS, CDR2 FQNEAQ. This CDR3 contains 13 residues.

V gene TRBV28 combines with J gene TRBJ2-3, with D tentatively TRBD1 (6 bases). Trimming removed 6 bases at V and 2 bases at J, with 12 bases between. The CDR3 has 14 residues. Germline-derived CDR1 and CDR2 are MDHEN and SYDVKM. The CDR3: CASRRLGATDTQYF. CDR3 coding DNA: TGTGCCAGCAGACGACTGGGGGCCACAGATACGCAGTATTTT. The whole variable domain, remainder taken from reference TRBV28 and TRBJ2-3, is DVKVTQSSRYLVKRTGEKVFLECVQDMDHENMFWYRQDPGLGLRLIYFSYDVKMKEKGDIPEGYSVSREKKERFSLILESASTNQTSMYLCASRRLGATDTQYFGPGTRLTVL.

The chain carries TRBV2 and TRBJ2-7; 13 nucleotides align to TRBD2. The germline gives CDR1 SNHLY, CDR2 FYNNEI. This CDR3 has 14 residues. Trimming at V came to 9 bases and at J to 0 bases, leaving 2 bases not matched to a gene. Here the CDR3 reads CARGTSGNSYEQYF. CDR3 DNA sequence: TGTGCCAGAGGGACTAGCGGGAACTCCTACGAGCAGTACTTC.

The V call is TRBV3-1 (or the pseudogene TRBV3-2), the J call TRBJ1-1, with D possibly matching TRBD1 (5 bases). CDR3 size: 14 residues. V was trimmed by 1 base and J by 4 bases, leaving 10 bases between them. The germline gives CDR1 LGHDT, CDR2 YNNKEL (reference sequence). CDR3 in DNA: TGTGCCAGCAGCCAAGGGGGCAGCATCACTGAAGCTTTCTTT. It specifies CASSQGGSITEAFF.

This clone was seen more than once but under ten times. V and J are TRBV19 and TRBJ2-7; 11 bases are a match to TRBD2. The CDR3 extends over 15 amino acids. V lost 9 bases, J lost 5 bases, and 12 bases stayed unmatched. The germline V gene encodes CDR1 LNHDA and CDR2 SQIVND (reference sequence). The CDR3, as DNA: TGTGCCAGCCGACAACGACTAGCGGGAAGTCACGAGCAGTACTTC. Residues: CASRQRLAGSHEQYF.

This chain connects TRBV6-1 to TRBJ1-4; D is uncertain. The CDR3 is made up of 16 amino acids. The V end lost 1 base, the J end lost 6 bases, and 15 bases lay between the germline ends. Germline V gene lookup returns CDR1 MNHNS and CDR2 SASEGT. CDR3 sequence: CASSEEEGWVYEKLFF. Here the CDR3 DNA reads TGTGCCAGCAGTGAAGAGGAGGGATGGGTATATGAAAAACTGTTTTTT.

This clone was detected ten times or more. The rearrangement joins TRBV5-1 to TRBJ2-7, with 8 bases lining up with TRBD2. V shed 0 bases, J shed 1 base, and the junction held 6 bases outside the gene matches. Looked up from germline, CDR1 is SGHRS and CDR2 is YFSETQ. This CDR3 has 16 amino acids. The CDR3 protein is CASSLVLAGGSYEQYF. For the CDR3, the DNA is TGCGCCAGCAGCTTGGTTTTGGCGGGAGGTTCCTACGAGCAGTACTTC.

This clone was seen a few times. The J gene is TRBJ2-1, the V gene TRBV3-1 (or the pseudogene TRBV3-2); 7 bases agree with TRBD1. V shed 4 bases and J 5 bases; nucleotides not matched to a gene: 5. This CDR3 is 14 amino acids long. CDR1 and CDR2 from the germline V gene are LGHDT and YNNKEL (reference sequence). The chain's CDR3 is CASSPIDRDNEQFF. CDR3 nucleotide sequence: TGTGCCAGCAGCCCAATAGACAGGGACAATGAGCAGTTCTTC.

In nucleotides, the CDR3 is TGCGCCAGCAGCTTCCGTGTTTCAGATACGCAGTATTTT. Its translation: CASSFRVSDTQYF. This chain joins TRBV5-1 and TRBJ2-3; D gene unclear. Trimming took off 2 bases at V and 4 bases at J, with 8 bases between the two ends. Germline V gives CDR1 SGHRS, CDR2 YFSETQ. The CDR3 length is 13 residues.